The TCR beta chain described here comes from a study of T cells after yellow fever vaccination. CDR3 length equals 14 residues. The V gene's germline CDR1 is MNHEY and CDR2 SVGAGI. V was clipped by 1 base and J by 5 bases, with 12 bases between them. TCRdb reprocessed the 5' RACE reads via MiXCR and lists one record per CDR3 protein. The repertoire has about 550,000 distinct CDR3 sequences, 15% to 20% of them found once; the top ten carry roughly an eighth. This clonotype was found a few times. The sequences come from PBMCs, collected 15 days after the yellow fever booster vaccination. The chain has TRBV6-5 and TRBJ2-7; D is possibly TRBD1 (6 bases). This clonotype was sampled from a man younger than 40 who received the YFV17D yellow fever vaccine. CDR3: CASSYLQGGHEQYF. In DNA, the CDR3 is TGTGCCAGCAGTTACTTACAGGGTGGTCACGAGCAGTACTTC.